A selection of T cell receptor beta chains follows, all from one sample in a study of T-cell reconstitution after alpha-beta-depleted transplantation in children. TCRdb analysed the PCR reads with MiXCR anew, one entry per CDR3 protein. The sample contains roughly 490,000 distinct CDR3 sequences, approximately 10% of which appear only once. Specimen: PBMCs, mostly from graft donor cells, collected 180 days after TCRalphabeta/CD19-depleted stem cell transplant. These receptors were obtained from a female patient between 2 and 15 years old who had a stem cell transplant for aplastic anemia, so the T cells may come from the graft donor. Both conserved end residues are part of each CDR3. D genes are given only for firm matches. Clone size appears in some rows only: once, few, many, or a class for an expanded clone.

D gene: TRBD2; V gene: TRBV23-1; J gene: TRBJ2-3; clone size: once; CDR3 protein: CASRLPGGDTDTQYF; CDR3 DNA: TGCGCCAGCAGGCTCCCCGGGGGGGACACAGATACGCAGTATTTT
D gene: -; V gene: TRBV20-1; J gene: TRBJ1-6; clone size: few; CDR3 protein: CSAWKAFAGIVNSPLHF; CDR3 DNA: TGCAGTGCTTGGAAGGCCTTTGCGGGGATAGTGAATTCACCCCTCCACTTT
D gene: TRBD1; V gene: TRBV18; J gene: TRBJ2-4; clone size: few; CDR3 protein: CASSQFVTQGALAKNIQYF; CDR3 DNA: TGTGCCAGCTCCCAATTCGTGACACAGGGGGCCTTAGCCAAAAACATTCAGTACTTC
D gene: -; V gene: TRBV5-1; J gene: TRBJ2-2; clone size: many; CDR3 protein: CASSIDRTNTGELFF; CDR3 DNA: TGCGCCAGCAGCATCGACAGGACCAACACCGGGGAGCTGTTTTTT
D gene: -; V gene: TRBV27; J gene: TRBJ1-1; clone size: few; CDR3 protein: CASSSTGQWGVAFF; CDR3 DNA: TGTGCCAGCAGTTCAACGGGGCAATGGGGTGTAGCTTTCTTT
D gene: -; V gene: TRBV5-8; J gene: TRBJ1-5; clone size: -; CDR3 protein: CASRAPGRITNQPQHF; CDR3 DNA: TGTGCCAGCAGGGCACCCGGACGTATAACCAATCAGCCCCAGCATTTT
D gene: TRBD1; V gene: TRBV5-1; J gene: TRBJ2-1; clone size: many; CDR3 protein: CASSLARDRRNNEQFF; CDR3 DNA: TGCGCCAGCAGCTTGGCCCGGGACAGGCGTAACAATGAGCAGTTCTTC
D gene: TRBD2; V gene: TRBV19; J gene: TRBJ2-1; clone size: few; CDR3 protein: CASSPFASSGIRGFF; CDR3 DNA: TGTGCCAGTAGTCCATTCGCGTCTAGCGGGATTCGGGGGTTCTTC
D gene: -; V gene: TRBV9; J gene: TRBJ1-2; clone size: few; CDR3 protein: CASSVAGTRVYGYTF; CDR3 DNA: TGTGCCAGCAGCGTAGCAGGGACAAGAGTGTATGGCTACACCTTC
D gene: -; V gene: TRBV13; J gene: TRBJ2-2; clone size: -; CDR3 protein: CASSPTKRHPYTGELFF; CDR3 DNA: TGTGCCAGCAGCCCAACTAAAAGACACCCATACACCGGGGAGCTGTTTTTT
D gene: -; V gene: TRBV24-1; J gene: TRBJ2-3; clone size: few; CDR3 protein: CATSDLREDTQYF; CDR3 DNA: TGTGCCACCAGTGATTTACGGGAAGATACGCAGTATTTT
D gene: TRBD2; V gene: TRBV15; J gene: TRBJ2-1; clone size: -; CDR3 protein: CATTASGSYNEQFF; CDR3 DNA: TGTGCCACCACGGCTAGCGGGTCCTACAATGAGCAGTTCTTC
D gene: -; V gene: TRBV15; J gene: TRBJ2-4; clone size: -; CDR3 protein: CATSREVYWSDTLAKNIQYF; CDR3 DNA: TGTGCCACCAGCAGAGAGGTCTATTGGAGCGACACCCTAGCCAAAAACATTCAGTACTTC
D gene: TRBD2; V gene: TRBV29-1; J gene: TRBJ2-5; clone size: few; CDR3 protein: CSVWPSNPAGVGETQYF; CDR3 DNA: TGCAGCGTTTGGCCATCAAACCCAGCGGGAGTGGGGGAGACCCAGTACTTC
D gene: -; V gene: TRBV4-3; J gene: TRBJ2-7; clone size: few; CDR3 protein: CASSQEASREQYF; CDR3 DNA: TGCGCCAGCAGCCAAGAAGCCAGTCGGGAGCAGTACTTC
D gene: TRBD2; V gene: TRBV20-1; J gene: TRBJ2-4; clone size: -; CDR3 protein: CSAYRTSENIQYF; CDR3 DNA: TGCAGTGCTTATAGGACTAGCGAGAACATTCAGTACTTC
D gene: -; V gene: TRBV20-1; J gene: TRBJ2-2; clone size: -; CDR3 protein: CSARGWQGGGTAGELFF; CDR3 DNA: TGCAGTGCTCGGGGGTGGCAGGGGGGTGGCACCGCCGGGGAGCTGTTTTTT
D gene: TRBD2; V gene: TRBV11-2; J gene: TRBJ2-1; clone size: -; CDR3 protein: CASSLVPGLAGEPSYNEQFF; CDR3 DNA: TGTGCCAGCAGCTTAGTCCCGGGACTAGCGGGAGAACCTTCCTACAATGAGCAGTTCTTC
D gene: -; V gene: TRBV12-3/TRBV12-4; J gene: TRBJ1-5; clone size: many; CDR3 protein: CASSRDISNQPQHF; CDR3 DNA: TGTGCCAGCAGCCGGGACATATCCAATCAGCCCCAGCATTTT
D gene: -; V gene: TRBV11-1; J gene: TRBJ2-1; clone size: few; CDR3 protein: CASSTLLGERSAYNEQFF; CDR3 DNA: TGTGCCAGCAGCACTCTTTTGGGAGAGCGGTCGGCCTACAATGAGCAGTTCTTC
D gene: TRBD1; V gene: TRBV4-3; J gene: TRBJ2-7; clone size: -; CDR3 protein: CASHTPGQAAYEQYF; CDR3 DNA: TGCGCCAGCCACACCCCCGGACAGGCGGCCTACGAGCAGTACTTC
D gene: -; V gene: TRBV11-1; J gene: TRBJ2-1; clone size: -; CDR3 protein: CASSLKVAKVGGPSGAEQFF; CDR3 DNA: TGTGCCAGCAGCTTAAAGGTCGCCAAAGTGGGAGGGCCCTCGGGGGCTGAGCAGTTCTTC
D gene: TRBD1; V gene: TRBV24-1; J gene: TRBJ2-6; clone size: -; CDR3 protein: CATGTGGGANVLTF; CDR3 DNA: TGTGCCACCGGTACAGGGGGGGGGGCCAACGTCCTGACTTTC
D gene: -; V gene: TRBV7-2; J gene: TRBJ1-2; clone size: -; CDR3 protein: CASSLVVGFYGYTF; CDR3 DNA: TGTGCCAGCAGCTTAGTTGTAGGCTTCTATGGCTACACCTTC
D gene: -; V gene: TRBV11-2; J gene: TRBJ1-2; clone size: -; CDR3 protein: CASSFTTSPGRGSLNYGYTF; CDR3 DNA: TGTGCCAGCAGCTTCACGACCTCACCCGGACGGGGATCACTTAACTATGGCTACACCTTC